The source of this T cell receptor (beta chain) is a study of cytomegalovirus exposure and HLA in healthy donors. Study results and limitations: Equally common other TCR beta chains were less clonally expanded than HLA-associated ones, a later analysis found. Later analysis showed most CMV-associated TCR beta chains appearing HLA-restricted.

With 60 Vbeta and 13 Jbeta primers, the PCR was carried out. Profiled with immunoSEQ multiplex PCR; TCRdb holds only in-frame clones, not every one. The sample has over 95,000 clones, about 74% seen once. To note about this clone: Its cognate antigen is unknown.

The source material was PBMCs. This TCR was recovered from a female donor in good health and CMV-seronegative.

The CDR3 is CASSVPQGGGTEAFF. As DNA, the CDR3 is TGTGCCAGCAGCGTACCACAGGGGGGAGGCACTGAAGCTTTCTTT. The chain recombines TRBV5-6 with TRBJ1-1; 8 bases align to TRBD1. The germline gives CDR1 SGHDT, CDR2 YYEEEE. Germline trimming cut 4 bases from V and 4 bases from J; bases unmatched to any gene: 9. This CDR3 spans 15 amino acids.